These T cell receptor beta chains were read from a single sample in a study of blood T cell repertoires in COVID-19. The method was immunoSEQ multiplex PCR; TCRdb's version includes in-frame clones alone and lacks a portion of them. The sample has about 300,000 clones; around 90% are singletons. The sequencing input was PBMCs or T cells enriched from blood (not recorded which). Receptor source: a woman aged 18 to 35 with acute COVID-19. Both conserved end residues are part of each CDR3. A D gene is named only where the DNA matches it firmly.

cdr3_length j_call v_call d_call cdr3_nt cdr3_aa
16 TRBJ1-5 TRBV2 - TGTGCCAGCAGTGAATGGCGAGACACCATCAATCAGCCCCAGCATTTT CASSEWRDTINQPQHF
16 TRBJ2-7 TRBV5-1 TRBD1 TGCGCCAGCAGCTACTTTCTGGGACAGGGCACGGACGAGCAGTACTTC CASSYFLGQGTDEQYF
16 TRBJ2-7 TRBV2 - TGTGCCAGCAGTCCCACCCCTAGGGGGGAGGGGTACAATCAGTACTTC CASSPTPRGEGYNQYF
12 TRBJ1-2 TRBV7-3 - TGTGCCAGCAGCTTCTCCAGAGGGGGCTACACCTTC CASSFSRGGYTF
15 TRBJ2-5 TRBV7-9 TRBD1 TGTGCCAGCAGCTTAGCGTGGGACAGCAAAGAGACCCAGTACTTC CASSLAWDSKETQYF
14 TRBJ2-7 TRBV27 - TGTGCCAGCAAACTCCGGACGGGGGCCTACGAGCAGTACTTC CASKLRTGAYEQYF
14 TRBJ2-2 TRBV7-9 TRBD2 TGTGCCAGCAGCTCGACTAGCGGGAGTGGGGAGCTGTTTTTT CASSSTSGSGELFF
16 TRBJ1-2 TRBV7-9 - TGTGCCAGCACCAGGACACTCGTTCGCGGCGAATATGGCTACACCTTC CASTRTLVRGEYGYTF
16 TRBJ2-3 TRBV28 - TGTGCCAGCAGTTTATCCATCCACTCTAGCACAGATACGCAGTATTTT CASSLSIHSSTDTQYF
15 TRBJ1-1 TRBV19 TRBD1 TGTGCCAGTAGTATTACAGGGGAAGGTGGCACTGAAGCTTTCTTT CASSITGEGGTEAFF
13 TRBJ1-1 TRBV28 - TGTGCCAGCAGTCGGGGGGGGAACACTGAAGCTTTCTTT CASSRGGNTEAFF
13 TRBJ1-1 TRBV29-1 - TGCAGCGTTGGGACTCTATTGAACACTGAAGCTTTCTTT CSVGTLLNTEAFF
14 TRBJ2-7 TRBV7-9 - TGTGCCAGCAGCTTTATGGAGAGCTCCTACGAGCAGTACTTC CASSFMESSYEQYF
15 TRBJ1-5 TRBV16 - TGTGCCAGCAGCACAAAGGGGGAGAGCAATCAGCCCCAGCATTTT CASSTKGESNQPQHF